The 9 T cell receptor beta chains in this list originate from one sample, sequenced in a study of control samples from healthy donors and cancer patients. Sequenced by immunoSEQ multiplex PCR; TCRdb stores in-frame clones only, minus some. The table includes approximately 140,000 clones, roughly 93% detected once. The sequencing input was blood. The receptors were sampled from a man aged 18 to 30 in good health.

J is TRBJ2-7 and V is TRBV9; perhaps TRBD2 as D (5 bases). Looked up from germline, CDR1 is SGDLS and CDR2 is YYNGEE. V dropped 0 bases and J dropped 2 bases, with 15 bases sitting between them. The CDR3 extends over 16 amino acids. The CDR3 DNA follows: TGTGCCAGCAGCGTAGAGTGGCGGGCCTCGACCTACGAGCAGTACTTC. It specifies CASSVEWRASTYEQYF.

The chain recombines TRBV5-1 with TRBJ1-1, with a possible D match to TRBD1 (6 bases). Trimming took off 4 bases at V and 4 bases at J, with 17 bases between the two ends. The CDR3 is 15 amino acids. Germline CDR1 reads SGHRS; CDR2 reads YFSETQ. The CDR3 protein is CASSTTGSGATEAFF. CDR3 in DNA: TGCGCCAGCAGCACTACAGGCTCGGGGGCCACTGAAGCTTTCTTT.

The J gene is TRBJ1-1, the V gene TRBV7-9, with D tentatively TRBD1 (5 bases). Trimming took 2 bases from V and 6 from J, leaving 22 bases between them. There are 17 residues in the CDR3. In germline, CDR1 is SEHNR, CDR2 FQNEAQ (reference sequence). CDR3 sequence (DNA): TGTGCCAGCAGCTTATTGGACCTCCGTACAGGCGGCCCTGAAGCTTTCTTT. Translated, it gives CASSLLDLRTGGPEAFF.

V is TRBV12-5 and J is TRBJ1-4; the match to TRBD1 covers 8 bases. Per the germline V gene, CDR1 is LGHNT and CDR2 is FRNRAP. J gave up 3 bases and V 2 bases, and 5 bases lay outside the gene matches. The CDR3 sequence is 16 residues long. The CDR3 reads CASGLLTDRANEKLFF. Written as DNA, the CDR3 is TGTGCTAGTGGTTTGCTTACGGACAGGGCTAATGAAAAACTGTTTTTT.

The rearrangement uses TRBV28 and TRBJ2-1, with a tentative D call TRBD2 (6 bases). Germline V gives CDR1 MDHEN, CDR2 SYDVKM. The CDR3 is made up of 15 amino acids. Trimming took off 3 bases at V and 1 base at J, with 10 bases between the two ends. The CDR3 reads CASSFPGGSYNEQFF. The DNA for the CDR3 is TGTGCCAGCAGTTTCCCCGGGGGTTCCTACAATGAGCAGTTCTTC. Full variable domain (remainder filled in from reference TRBV28 and TRBJ2-1): DVKVTQSSRYLVKRTGEKVFLECVQDMDHENMFWYRQDPGLGLRLIYFSYDVKMKEKGDIPEGYSVSREKKERFSLILESASTNQTSMYLCASSFPGGSYNEQFFGPGTRLTVL.

V and J are TRBV5-1 and TRBJ2-1; 14 nucleotides line up with TRBD2. Looked up from germline, CDR1 is SGHRS and CDR2 is YFSETQ. V shed 4 bases, J shed 5 bases, and the junction held 2 bases outside the gene matches. The CDR3 consists of 15 residues. CDR3 nucleotides: TGCGCCAGCAGCCCGGGACTAGCGGGGGACAATGAGCAGTTCTTC. Protein: CASSPGLAGDNEQFF.

This clone has just one count. At one end the junction does not follow the germline gene, possibly because of a read error. V gene TRBV7-7 combines with J gene TRBJ1-3; 8 bases line up with TRBD1. Germline loops: CDR1 SSHAT, CDR2 FNYEAQ (reference sequence). CDR3 length: 15 residues. This CDR3 reads CASSRGQGSGNTIYF. Here the CDR3 DNA reads TGTGCTAGCAGCAGAGGACAGGGCTCTGGAAACACCATATATTTT.

The gene calls are TRBV3-1 (or the pseudogene TRBV3-2) and TRBJ2-7, with D unclear. There are 12 residues in the CDR3. In germline, CDR1 is LGHDT, CDR2 YNNKEL (reference sequence). V was pared by 0 bases and J by 4 bases, with 4 bases between. CDR3 residues: CASSQDVYEQYF. CDR3 coding DNA: TGTGCCAGCAGCCAAGATGTATACGAGCAGTACTTC.

The chain's CDR3 is CASSLGASNTEAFF. The CDR3 DNA sequence: TGTGCCAGCAGCTTAGGGGCCTCGAACACTGAAGCTTTCTTT. The chain is built from TRBV13 and TRBJ1-1; D is uncertain. Trimming pared 0 bases from V and 1 base from J, leaving 6 bases between. Germline lookup yields CDR1 PRHDT and CDR2 FYEKMQ (reference sequence). The CDR3 has 14 amino acids.